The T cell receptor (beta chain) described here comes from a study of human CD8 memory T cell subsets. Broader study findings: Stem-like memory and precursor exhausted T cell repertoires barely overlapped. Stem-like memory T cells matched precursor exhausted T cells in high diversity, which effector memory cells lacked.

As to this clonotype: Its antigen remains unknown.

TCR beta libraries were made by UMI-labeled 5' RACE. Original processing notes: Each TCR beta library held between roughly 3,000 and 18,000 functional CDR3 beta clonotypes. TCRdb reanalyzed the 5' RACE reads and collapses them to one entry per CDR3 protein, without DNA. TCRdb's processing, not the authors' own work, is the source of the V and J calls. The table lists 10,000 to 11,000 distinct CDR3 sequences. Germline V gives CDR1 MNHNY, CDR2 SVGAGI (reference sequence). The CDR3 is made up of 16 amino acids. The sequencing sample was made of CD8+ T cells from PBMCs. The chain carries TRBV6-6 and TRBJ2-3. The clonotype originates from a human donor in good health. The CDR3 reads CASSYSMAELTDTQYF.